This T cell receptor (beta chain) originates from a study of blood T cell repertoires in COVID-19. Study background: Collection of acute and convalescent COVID-19 samples took place in the United States, Italy and Spain.

Source study methods: Amplification from reference gene primers served as the basis for estimated nucleated cell counts. TCRdb keeps only in-frame clones here, not all; method: immunoSEQ multiplex PCR. The D gene and trimming were derived from the DNA, and the V and J assignments and clone size from that table. The table shows more than 200,000 clones, with roughly 86% occurring only once. Enrolment of Seattle patients took place during active infection, and they were followed longitudinally. Losses at the gene ends were 8 bases for V and 5 bases for J; bases not matched to a gene: 2. CDR3 size: 14 residues. Germline loops: CDR1 MNHEY, CDR2 SMNVEV (reference sequence).

This chain links TRBV27 with TRBJ2-1, with 14 bases aligning to TRBD2. Input material: peripheral blood. The receptor was derived from a woman aged 60-70 years with COVID-19, enrolled during active disease. Here the CDR3 DNA reads TGTGCCAGCCGGACTAGCGGGGGGCACAATGAGCAGTTCTTC. Its translation: CASRTSGGHNEQFF.